These T cell receptor beta chains were read from a single sample in a study of CD8+CD57+ T cells in acquired aplastic anemia. TCRdb reprocessed the reads with MiXCR, giving one entry per CDR3 protein. The sample lists about 150,000 distinct CDR3 sequences, around half occurring once. Input material: sorted CD4+, CD8+, or CD8+CD57+ T cells (not recorded which) from PBMCs. The receptors here all came from a human donor with aplastic anemia. The conserved cysteine and the conserved F or W are not part of the CDR3 here.

>TRBV20-1
SARTGTGDEKLF
>TRBV10-3
AISEPTGPYEQY
>TRBV7-9
ASSSVAYEQY
>TRBV7-8
ASSLKGTGPLGIQPQH
>TRBV5-1
ASSYSGGEFEQF
>TRBV20-1
SASIGGNQETQY
>TRBV5-4
ASSYLLAGVPDTQY
>TRBV20-1
SAPDLENTGELF
>TRBV29-1
SVEVEMTGSGNTIY
>TRBV7-8
ASSLAQNRGTGYT
>TRBV2
ASSDGGQGASEAF
>TRBV20-1
SARDPLAGDNNEQF
>TRBV29-1
SVVRDYEQY
>TRBV10-2
ASSPTENQPQH
>TRBV7-2
ASSAGTLTEAF
>TRBV18
ASSQLQQGVGDTEAF
>TRBV7-8
ASSLGASDSSYEQY
>TRBV20-1
SARGPGEGLAF
>TRBV20-1
SAAAGGTNQPQH
>TRBV5-1
ASSLGGEFEQF
>TRBV19
ASRPGTGGLDTQY
>TRBV11-2
ASSYGLAGISSTDTQY
>TRBV5-1
ASSLAEGNIQY
>TRBV7-9
ASSSRGSPLH
>TRBV7-3
ASSGGSSYNEQF
>TRBV30
AWSGQHTEAF
>TRBV5-4
ASSLGGTGGVPYEQY
>TRBV25-1
AVSEGQGRDYGYT
>TRBV29-1
SVLDGEAF
>TRBV6-5
ASSYIHTEAF
>TRBV20-1
SAPLASTDTQY
>TRBV4-2
ASSQEDSPEETQY
>TRBV24-1
ATSDSGSTEAF
>TRBV6-5
ASSYDTEAF
>TRBV10-2
ATAWTSSYEQY
>TRBV29-1
SGGLYNEQF
>TRBV12-3/TRBV12-4
ATLATGSYNEQF
>TRBV9
ASSVGLQGTGANVLT
>TRBV4-3
ASSQDASYNQPQH
>TRBV6-2/TRBV6-3
ASSYPSDRGKNPKIF
>TRBV29-1
SVEDRGTSGNTIY
>TRBV7-8
ASSYQQGGTKNIQY
>TRBV5-1
ASSVNPGQLGDTQY
>TRBV12-3/TRBV12-4
ASSFEAGATYNEQF
>TRBV2
ASGSQGLGQPQH